This T cell receptor (beta chain) was captured in a study of blood T cell repertoires in COVID-19. About the study: Sites across the United States, Italy and Spain contributed samples from acute and convalescent COVID-19.

This CDR3 comprises 14 residues. Per germline, CDR1 SGHTA and CDR2 FQGTGA. J lost 5 bases, V lost 5 bases, and 2 bases had no gene match. In the study's own analysis: Using reference gene primer amplification, nucleated cell counts were estimated. Profiling relied on immunoSEQ multiplex PCR, and the TCRdb table lists in-frame clones only, not all of them. D and trimming were read from the DNA, whereas the V and J calls and clone size are those reported in that table. This repertoire shows roughly 100,000 clones, 84% found once; its top ten account for 10% to 15%. The sequencing input was peripheral blood. The chain has TRBV7-3 and TRBJ2-3; 12 positions agree with TRBD2. This clonotype originated in a human donor in a cohort sampled during active or convalescent COVID-19. CDR3 residues: CASSQTSGGDTQYF. DNA of the CDR3: TGTGCCAGCAGCCAGACTAGCGGGGGAGATACGCAGTATTTT.